This T cell receptor (beta chain) was obtained from a study of blood T cell repertoires in COVID-19 (dated by TCRdb to 2018 to 2020). For context, the study as a whole: Collaborator samples came from the United States, Italy and Spain and covered acute and convalescent phases of COVID-19. The material from the prospective study consisted of cDNA or gDNA derived from T cells, B-cell-depleted T cells, or PBMCs. The dataset comprised deeply sampled blood TCRbeta repertoires from subjects exposed to, actively infected with, or recovered from COVID-19. The repertoires were released in a freely available public database meant as a resource for research on the immune response to SARS-CoV-2. The samples were drawn from two sources: the first 160 participants of the ongoing ImmuneRACE study, and about 1,300 subjects contributed by 6 global collaborators. A de-identified subject ID, COVID-19 status, age in years and sex were almost always included in the sample metadata. Where available, HLA class I and class II types were obtained from metadata supplied by the sample provider rather than from assay-based typing. Study-level results and caveats: Clinical and demographic metadata were provided uncurated, with the amount varying by source and participant.

The germline V gene provides CDR1 MRHNA and CDR2 SNTAGT. The CDR3 starts with the cysteine, ends with the phenylalanine, and has 17 residues. CDR3 DNA only is kept here, 51 bases in frame from base 1. Relative to germline, V is missing 0 bases and J is missing 7 bases, with 8 bases of the junction outside any gene match. The immunoSEQ Assay, a bias-controlled multiplex PCR, was used to amplify TCRbeta CDR3 regions from genomic DNA. On the study's bioinformatics: Within the assay, amplification of reference gene primers was used to estimate how many nucleated cells each sample contained. To quantify the absolute abundance of each unique TCRbeta CDR3 rearrangement, sequence reads were collapsed and filtered. Productive Simpson clonality was computed per sample as the square root of Simpson's diversity index over productive rearrangements. TCRdb carries this immuneACCESS record with in-frame sequences only. Its versions omit some clonotypes, under half of them owing to an unresolved V gene in the studies checked, with the rest unexplained. V and J calls and clone size are given by that table; D and trimming were obtained from the DNA. For this sample the table gives 50,000 to 75,000 clones, of which 65% to 90% were detected only once. The top ten clonotypes cover roughly 28% of the sample.

Whole blood was collected in K2EDTA tubes by collaborating institutions according to the institutions' own protocols. Collaborator samples were shipped for TCRbeta analysis as frozen whole blood, isolated PBMCs, or DNA extracted from either sample type. Points on this clone: Its antigen target is currently unknown. No much larger clonotype is one base removed from it; base qualities were not supplied.

The rearrangement joined TRBV6-4 to TRBJ1-6; TRBD1 lines up with 8 middle nucleotides. The receptor was derived from a woman of 80 years or more with active or convalescent COVID-19. What was sequenced was peripheral blood. CDR3 sequence: CASSDSVSTGVNSPLHF. The sequenced DNA is TGTGCCAGCAGTGACTCGGTCTCGACAGGGGTGAATTCACCCCTCCACTTT.